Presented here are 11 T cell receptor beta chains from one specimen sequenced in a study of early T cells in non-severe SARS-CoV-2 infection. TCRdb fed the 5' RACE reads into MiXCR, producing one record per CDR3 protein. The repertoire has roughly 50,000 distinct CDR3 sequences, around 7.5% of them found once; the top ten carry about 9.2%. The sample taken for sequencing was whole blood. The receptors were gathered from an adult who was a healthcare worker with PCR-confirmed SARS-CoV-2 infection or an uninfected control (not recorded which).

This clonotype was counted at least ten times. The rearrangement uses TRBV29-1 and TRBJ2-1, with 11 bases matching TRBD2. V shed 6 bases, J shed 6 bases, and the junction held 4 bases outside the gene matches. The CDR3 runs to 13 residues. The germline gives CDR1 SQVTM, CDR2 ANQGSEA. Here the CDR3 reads CSVAGTSGNEQFF. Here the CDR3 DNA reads TGCAGCGTCGCCGGGACTAGCGGCAATGAGCAGTTCTTC.

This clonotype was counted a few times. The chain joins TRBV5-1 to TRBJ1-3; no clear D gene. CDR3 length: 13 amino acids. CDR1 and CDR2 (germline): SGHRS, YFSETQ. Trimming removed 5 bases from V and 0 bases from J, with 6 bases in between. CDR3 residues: CASRTDSGNTIYF. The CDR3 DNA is TGCGCCAGCAGGACGGACTCTGGAAACACCATATATTTT.

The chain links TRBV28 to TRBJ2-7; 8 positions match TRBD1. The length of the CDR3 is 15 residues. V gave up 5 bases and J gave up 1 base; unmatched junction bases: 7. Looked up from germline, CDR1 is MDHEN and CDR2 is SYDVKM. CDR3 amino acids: CASSLTGAGSYEQYF. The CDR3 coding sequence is TGTGCCAGCAGTCTGACAGGGGCAGGGTCCTACGAGCAGTACTTC.

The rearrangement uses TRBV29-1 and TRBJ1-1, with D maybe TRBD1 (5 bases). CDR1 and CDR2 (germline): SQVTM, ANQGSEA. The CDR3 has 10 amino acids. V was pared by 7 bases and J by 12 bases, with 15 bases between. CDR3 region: CSGVRDQTFF. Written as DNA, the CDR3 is TGCAGCGGAGTCCGGGACCAGACTTTCTTT.

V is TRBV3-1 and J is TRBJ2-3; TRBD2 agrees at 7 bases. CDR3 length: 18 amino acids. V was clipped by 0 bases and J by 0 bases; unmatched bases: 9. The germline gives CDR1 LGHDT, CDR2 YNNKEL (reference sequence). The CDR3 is CASSQDLSTSASTDTQYF. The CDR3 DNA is TGTGCCAGCAGCCAAGATTTAAGCACTAGCGCTAGCACAGATACGCAGTATTTT.

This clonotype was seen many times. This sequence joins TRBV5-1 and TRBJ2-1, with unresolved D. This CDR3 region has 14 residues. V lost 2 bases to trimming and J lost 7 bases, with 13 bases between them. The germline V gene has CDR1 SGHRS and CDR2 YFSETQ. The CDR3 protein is CASSFYLGPNEQFF. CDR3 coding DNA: TGCGCCAGCAGCTTTTATTTAGGGCCTAATGAGCAGTTCTTC.

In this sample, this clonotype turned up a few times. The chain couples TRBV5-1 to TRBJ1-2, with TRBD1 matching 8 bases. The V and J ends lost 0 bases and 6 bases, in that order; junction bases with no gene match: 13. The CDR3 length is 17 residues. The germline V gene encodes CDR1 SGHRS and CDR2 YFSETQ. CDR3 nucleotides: TGCGCCAGCAGCTTGGAACGTCCAGGGGGCGGAAAGGATGGCTACACCTTC. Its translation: CASSLERPGGGKDGYTF.

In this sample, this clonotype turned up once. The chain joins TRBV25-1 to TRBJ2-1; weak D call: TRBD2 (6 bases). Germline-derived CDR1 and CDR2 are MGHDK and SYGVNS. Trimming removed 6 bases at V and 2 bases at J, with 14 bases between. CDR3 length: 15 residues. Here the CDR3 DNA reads TGTGCCAGCAGGGAGGGGCAGGGAACCTACAATGAGCAGTTCTTC. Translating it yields CASREGQGTYNEQFF. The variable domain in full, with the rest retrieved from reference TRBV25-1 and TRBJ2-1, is EADIYQTPRYLVIGTGKKITLECSQTMGHDKMYWYQQDPGMELHLIHYSYGVNSTEKGDLSSESTVSRIRTEHFPLTLESARPSHTSQYLCASREGQGTYNEQFFGPGTRLTVL.

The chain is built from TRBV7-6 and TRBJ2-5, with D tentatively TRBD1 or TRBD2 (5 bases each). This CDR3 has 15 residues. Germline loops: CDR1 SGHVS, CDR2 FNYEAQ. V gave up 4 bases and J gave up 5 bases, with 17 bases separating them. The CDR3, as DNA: TGTGCCAGCAGCTCCTTATCCCGGGGACGGGAGACCCAGTACTTC. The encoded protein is CASSSLSRGRETQYF.

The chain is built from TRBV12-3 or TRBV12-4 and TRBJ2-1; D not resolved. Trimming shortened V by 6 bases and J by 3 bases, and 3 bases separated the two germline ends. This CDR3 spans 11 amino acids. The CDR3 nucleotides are TGTGCCAGCAGCTACTACAATGAGCAGTTCTTC. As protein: CASSYYNEQFF.

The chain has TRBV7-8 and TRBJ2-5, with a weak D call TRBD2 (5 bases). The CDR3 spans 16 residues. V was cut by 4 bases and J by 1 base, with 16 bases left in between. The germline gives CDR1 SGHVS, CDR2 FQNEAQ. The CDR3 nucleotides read TGTGCCAGCAGCTCCCCCGGCGGGCAATTCCAAGAGACCCAGTACTTC. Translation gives CASSSPGGQFQETQYF.